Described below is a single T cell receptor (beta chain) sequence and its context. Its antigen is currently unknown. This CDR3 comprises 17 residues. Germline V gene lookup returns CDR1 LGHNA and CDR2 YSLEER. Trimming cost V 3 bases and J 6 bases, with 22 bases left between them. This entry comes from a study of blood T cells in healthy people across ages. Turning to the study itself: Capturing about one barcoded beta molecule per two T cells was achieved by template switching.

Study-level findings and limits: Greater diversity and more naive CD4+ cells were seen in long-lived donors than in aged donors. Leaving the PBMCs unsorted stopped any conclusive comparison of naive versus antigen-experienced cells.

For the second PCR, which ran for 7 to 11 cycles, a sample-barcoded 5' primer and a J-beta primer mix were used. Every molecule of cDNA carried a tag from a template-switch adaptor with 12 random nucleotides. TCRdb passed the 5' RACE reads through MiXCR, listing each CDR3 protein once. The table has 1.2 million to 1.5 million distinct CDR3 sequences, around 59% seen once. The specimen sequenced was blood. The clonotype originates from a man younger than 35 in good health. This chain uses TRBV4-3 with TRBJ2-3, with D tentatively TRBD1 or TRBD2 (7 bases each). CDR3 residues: CASSHLRQGGTLDTQYF. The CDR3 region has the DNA TGCGCCAGCAGCCATCTCCGTCAGGGGGGGACCCTGGATACGCAGTATTTT.